The text below deals with one T cell receptor (beta chain). This entry comes from a study of control samples from healthy donors and cancer patients. Data came from immunoSEQ multiplex PCR; TCRdb stores just in-frame clones and leaves some out. The table records approximately 70,000 clones, 83% of them present only once. The CDR3 runs 15 residues. With V trimmed by 5 bases and J by 4 bases, 9 bases remained unmatched. The V gene's germline CDR1 is SGHNT and CDR2 YYREEE (reference sequence). This clonotype was sampled from a man aged 55 to 70 in good health. The chain recombines TRBV5-4 with TRBJ2-5; 9 nucleotides align to TRBD1. Sequencing was performed on blood. In DNA form, the CDR3 reads TGTGCCAGCAGACCAGGACAGGGGCCCGCAGAGACCCAGTACTTC. Protein: CASRPGQGPAETQYF.